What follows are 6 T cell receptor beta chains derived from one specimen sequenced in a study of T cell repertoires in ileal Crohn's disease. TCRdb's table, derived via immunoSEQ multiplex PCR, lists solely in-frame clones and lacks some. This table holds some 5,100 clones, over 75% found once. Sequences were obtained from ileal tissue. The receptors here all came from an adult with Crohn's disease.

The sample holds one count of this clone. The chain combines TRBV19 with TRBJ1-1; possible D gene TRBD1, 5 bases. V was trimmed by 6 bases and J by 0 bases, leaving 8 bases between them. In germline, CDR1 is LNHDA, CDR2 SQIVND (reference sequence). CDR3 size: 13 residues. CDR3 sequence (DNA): TGTGCCAGTAGCCGGACACTGAACACTGAAGCTTTCTTT. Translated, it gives CASSRTLNTEAFF.

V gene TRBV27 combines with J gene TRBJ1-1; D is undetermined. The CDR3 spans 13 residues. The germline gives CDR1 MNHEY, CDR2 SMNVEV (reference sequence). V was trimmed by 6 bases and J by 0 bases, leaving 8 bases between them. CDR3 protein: CASRLAMNTEAFF. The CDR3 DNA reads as TGTGCCAGCAGACTTGCGATGAACACTGAAGCTTTCTTT.

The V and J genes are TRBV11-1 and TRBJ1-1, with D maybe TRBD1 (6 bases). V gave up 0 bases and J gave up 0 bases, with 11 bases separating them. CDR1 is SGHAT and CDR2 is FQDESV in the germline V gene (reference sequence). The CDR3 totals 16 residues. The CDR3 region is CASSLAGAGLNTEAFF. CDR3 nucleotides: TGTGCCAGCAGCTTAGCGGGGGCAGGTCTGAACACTGAAGCTTTCTTT.

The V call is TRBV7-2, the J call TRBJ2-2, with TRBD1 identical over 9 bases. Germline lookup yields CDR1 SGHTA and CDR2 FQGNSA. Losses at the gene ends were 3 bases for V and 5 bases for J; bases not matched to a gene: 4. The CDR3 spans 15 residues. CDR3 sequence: CASSFGTGRTGELFF. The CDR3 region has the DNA TGTGCCAGCAGCTTCGGGACAGGGAGGACCGGGGAGCTGTTTTTT. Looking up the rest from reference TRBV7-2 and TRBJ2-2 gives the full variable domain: GAGVSQSPSNKVTEKGKDVELRCDPISGHTALYWYRQSLGQGLEFLIYFQGNSAPDKSGLPSDRFSAERTGGSVSTLTIQRTQQEDSAVYLCASSFGTGRTGELFFGEGSRLTVL.

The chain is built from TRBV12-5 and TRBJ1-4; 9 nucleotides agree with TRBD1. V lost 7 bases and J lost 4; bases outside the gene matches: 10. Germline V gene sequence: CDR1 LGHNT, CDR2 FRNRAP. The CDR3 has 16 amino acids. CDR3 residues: CASALTGGSRNEKLFF. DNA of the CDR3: TGTGCTAGTGCCCTGACAGGGGGGTCCCGTAATGAAAAACTGTTTTTT.

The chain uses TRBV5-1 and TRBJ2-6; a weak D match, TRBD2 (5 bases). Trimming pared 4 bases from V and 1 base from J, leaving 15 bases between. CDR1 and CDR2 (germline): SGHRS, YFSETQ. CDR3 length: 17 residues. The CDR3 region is CASSPNVGLSGANVLTF. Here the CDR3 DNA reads TGCGCCAGCAGCCCCAATGTCGGACTTTCTGGGGCCAACGTCCTGACTTTC.